The clone carrying this T cell receptor beta chain has only a few counts. What it binds is not known. These data belong to a study of T cell repertoires in cytomegalovirus infection. Whole-study context: Evidence of both CMV infection and a matching HLA type came from public TCR beta signatures.

Unmatched junction bases numbered 23, after V lost 2 bases and J lost 6 bases. Germline values: CDR1 MDHEN, CDR2 SYDVKM. This CDR3 has 21 amino acids. Via MiXCR, TCRdb re-called the reads, giving one row per CDR3 protein. The sample yields 350,000 to 550,000 distinct CDR3 sequences, roughly 30% seen once. Overall study findings and caveats: CMV-specific HLA-C-restricted TCR beta clonotypes dominated the ex vivo response. Summed frequency of shared TCR beta families picked out CMV carriers who also had the relevant HLA.

This TCR came from a human donor in good health (CMV status not recorded). Some clones in this sample may be carry-over from other donors' samples. V is TRBV28 and J is TRBJ2-3; TRBD2 matches 10 bases. The specimen was PBMCs. The CDR3 sequence is CASSLVPWVPEQAGGLDTQYF. DNA of the CDR3: TGTGCCAGCAGTTTAGTGCCCTGGGTCCCCGAGCAAGCGGGGGGGCTGGATACGCAGTATTTT.